The clone carrying this TCR beta chain was seen many times. What it binds is unknown. This entry comes from a study of early T cells in non-severe SARS-CoV-2 infection. In germline, CDR1 is MDHEN, CDR2 SYDVKM. V was pared by 2 bases and J by 3 bases, with 5 bases between. The CDR3 sequence is 12 residues long. TCRdb passed the 5' RACE reads through MiXCR, listing each CDR3 protein once. Of 80,000 or so distinct CDR3 sequences listed, about an eighth are singletons. Study-level results: Private and CD4 specificities were missed by VDJdb matching, which favored anti-spike CD8 responses.

This clonotype was obtained from an adult who was a healthcare worker with PCR-confirmed SARS-CoV-2 infection or an uninfected control (not recorded which). The sequenced sample consisted of whole blood. The chain links TRBV28 to TRBJ2-7; D is unclear. CDR3 loop: CASSLSYYEQYF. In DNA, the CDR3 is TGTGCCAGCAGTTTAAGTTACTACGAGCAGTACTTC.